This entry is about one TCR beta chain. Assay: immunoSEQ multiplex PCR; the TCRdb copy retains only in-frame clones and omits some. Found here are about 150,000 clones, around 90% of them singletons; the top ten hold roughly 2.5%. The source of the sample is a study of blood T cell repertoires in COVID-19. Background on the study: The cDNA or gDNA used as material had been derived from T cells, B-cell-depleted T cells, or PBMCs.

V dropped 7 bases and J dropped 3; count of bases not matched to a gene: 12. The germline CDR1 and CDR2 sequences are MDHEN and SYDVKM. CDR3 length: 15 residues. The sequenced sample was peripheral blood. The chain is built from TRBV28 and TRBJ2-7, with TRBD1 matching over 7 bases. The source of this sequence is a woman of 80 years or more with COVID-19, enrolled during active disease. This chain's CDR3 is CASKPPGTEFYEQYF. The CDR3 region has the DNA TGTGCCAGCAAACCTCCGGGGACAGAGTTCTACGAGCAGTACTTC.